The subject of this entry is one T cell receptor (beta chain). This clone appeared once. Which antigen it targets is not known. Base qualities were left out, and no much larger clone turns up one base away. This sample is part of a study of blood T cell repertoires in COVID-19 (dated by TCRdb to the early 2020s). Looking at the study overall: Samples from collaborators originated in the United States, Italy and Spain and spanned both the acute and convalescent phases of COVID-19. The material from the prospective study consisted of cDNA or gDNA derived from T cells, B-cell-depleted T cells, or PBMCs. Subjects who had been exposed to COVID-19, were actively infected with it, or had recovered from it provided the deeply sampled blood TCRbeta repertoires that made up the dataset. The repertoires were made available in a free public database intended to serve as a resource for research on the immune response to SARS-CoV-2. Samples were obtained from the ongoing ImmuneRACE study (first 160 participants) and from 950 to 1,500 subjects provided by 6 global collaborators. A de-identified subject ID, COVID-19 status, age in years and sex were almost always included in the sample metadata. Where available, HLA class I and class II types were taken from metadata supplied by the sample provider and were not determined by assay-based typing.

TCRbeta CDR3 regions were amplified from genomic DNA using the immunoSEQ Assay, a bias-controlled multiplex PCR. The published analysis was carried out like this. The number of nucleated cells in each sample was estimated from the amplification of reference gene primers within the assay. To quantify the absolute abundance of each unique TCRbeta CDR3 rearrangement, sequence reads were collapsed and filtered. For each sample, productive Simpson clonality was calculated by taking the square root of Simpson's diversity index across productive rearrangements. TCRdb mirrors the immuneACCESS table, restricted to in-frame sequences. Some clones are absent from its copies; in checked studies, under half trace to an unresolved V gene, and the reason for the others is unknown. D and trimming were read from the DNA, whereas the V and J calls and clone size are those reported in that table. The sample contains approximately 170,000 clones, 80% to 90% of them found a single time. Of the sample, over 7.5% is held by the ten largest clones.

The paper as a whole reports these results and caveats: Clinical and demographic metadata were provided uncurated, with the amount varying by source and participant.

Whole blood was collected in K2EDTA tubes by collaborating institutions according to the institutions' own protocols. For TCRbeta analysis, collaborator samples were shipped as frozen whole blood, as isolated PBMCs, or as DNA extracted from either sample type. For CDR1 and CDR2, the germline V gene lists MNHEY and SVGEGT. The CDR3 has 17 amino acids, counting the end cysteine and phenylalanine. This entry keeps only the CDR3 DNA: 51 bases, framed from base 1. Relative to germline, V is 0 bases shorter and J is 6 bases shorter, with 18 bases between their ends. The receptor was derived from a man between 45 and 60 years old with active or convalescent COVID-19. In this chain, TRBV6-2 or TRBV6-3 is recombined with TRBJ1-5; the D gene is perhaps TRBD1, from 5 matching bases. The specimen was peripheral blood. This receptor carries the CDR3 CASSYSRSQGIPQPQHF. The DNA is TGTGCCAGCAGTTACTCGCGGTCGCAGGGTATTCCTCAGCCCCAGCATTTT.